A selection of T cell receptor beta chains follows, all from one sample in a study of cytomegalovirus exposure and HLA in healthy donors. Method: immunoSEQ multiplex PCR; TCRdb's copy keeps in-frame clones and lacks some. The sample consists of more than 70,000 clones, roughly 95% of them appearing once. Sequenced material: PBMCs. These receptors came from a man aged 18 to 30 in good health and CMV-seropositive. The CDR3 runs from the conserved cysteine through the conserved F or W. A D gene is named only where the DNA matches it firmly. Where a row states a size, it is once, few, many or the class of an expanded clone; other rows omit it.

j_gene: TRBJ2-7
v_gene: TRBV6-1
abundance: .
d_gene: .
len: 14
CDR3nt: TGTGCCACCCGTTTAGCGGAAAGCTCCTACGAGCAGTACTTC
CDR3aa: CATRLAESSYEQYF

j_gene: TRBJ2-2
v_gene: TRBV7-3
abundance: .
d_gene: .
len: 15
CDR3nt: TGTGCCAGCAGCTTAACGGCCTCTGGCACCGGGGAGCTGTTTTTT
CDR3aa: CASSLTASGTGELFF

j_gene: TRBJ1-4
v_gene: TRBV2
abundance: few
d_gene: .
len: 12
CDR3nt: TGTGCCAGCATGGAATCTCAGGGAAGGATGTTTTTT
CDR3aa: CASMESQGRMFF

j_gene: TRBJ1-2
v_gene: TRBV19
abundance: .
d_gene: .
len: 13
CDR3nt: TGTGCCAGTACGTACAGAGCTAACTATGGCTACACCTTC
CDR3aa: CASTYRANYGYTF

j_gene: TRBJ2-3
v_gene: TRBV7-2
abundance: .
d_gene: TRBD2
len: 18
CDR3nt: TGTGCCAGCAGCTCCGGGACTAGCGGGAGTTTTTCCACAGATACGCAGTATTTT
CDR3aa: CASSSGTSGSFSTDTQYF

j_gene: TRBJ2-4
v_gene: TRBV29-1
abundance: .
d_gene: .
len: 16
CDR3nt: TGCAGCGTTGTAGGCCAGGGGCCCATGCTCGGGGACATTCAGTACTTC
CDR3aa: CSVVGQGPMLGDIQYF

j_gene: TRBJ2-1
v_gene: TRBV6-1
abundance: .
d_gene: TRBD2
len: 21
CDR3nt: TGTGCCAGCAGTGAAGCGGATATGGGACTAGCGGGAGCCTGGGGGAACGATGAGCAGTTCTTC
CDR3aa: CASSEADMGLAGAWGNDEQFF

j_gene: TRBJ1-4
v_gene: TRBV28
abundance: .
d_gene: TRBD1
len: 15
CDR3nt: TGTGCCAGCAGGCCGACAGGGTATGAGGGGGAAAAACTGTTTTTT
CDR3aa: CASRPTGYEGEKLFF

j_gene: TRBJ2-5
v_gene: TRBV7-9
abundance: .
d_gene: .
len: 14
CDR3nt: TGTGCCAGCAGCTTAGCGGCCAGGGAAGAGACCCAGTACTTC
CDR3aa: CASSLAAREETQYF

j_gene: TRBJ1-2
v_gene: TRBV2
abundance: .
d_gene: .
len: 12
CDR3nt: TGTGCCAGCAGTGCACAGCCCTATGGCTACACCTTC
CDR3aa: CASSAQPYGYTF

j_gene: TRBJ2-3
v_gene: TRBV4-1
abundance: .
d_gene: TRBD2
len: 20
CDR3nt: TGCGCCAGCAGCCCCTGGTCTCGGAGCGGGAGGGGAACAAGCACAGATACGCAGTATTTT
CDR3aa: CASSPWSRSGRGTSTDTQYF

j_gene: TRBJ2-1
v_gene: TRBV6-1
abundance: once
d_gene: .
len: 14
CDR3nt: TGTGCCAGCAGTGAACTCGCCCTCCGAGATGAGCAGTTCTTC
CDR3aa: CASSELALRDEQFF

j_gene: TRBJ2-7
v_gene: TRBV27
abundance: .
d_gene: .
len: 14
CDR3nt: TGTGCCAGCAGTCTACAGGGTCCCCCCTACGAGCAGTACTTC
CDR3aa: CASSLQGPPYEQYF

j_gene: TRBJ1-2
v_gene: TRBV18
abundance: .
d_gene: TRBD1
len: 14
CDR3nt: TGTGCCAGCTCACCACCGGAGGGGGCGTCTGGCTACACCTTC
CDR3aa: CASSPPEGASGYTF

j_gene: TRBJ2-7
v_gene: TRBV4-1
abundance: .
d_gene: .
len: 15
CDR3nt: TGCGCCAGCAGCCAAGATCCTGGGCGTTTGTACGAGCAGTACTTC
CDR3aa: CASSQDPGRLYEQYF

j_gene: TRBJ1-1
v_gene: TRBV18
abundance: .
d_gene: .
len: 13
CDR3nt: TGTGCCAGCTCACGACAGAAAAACACTGAAGCTTTCTTT
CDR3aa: CASSRQKNTEAFF

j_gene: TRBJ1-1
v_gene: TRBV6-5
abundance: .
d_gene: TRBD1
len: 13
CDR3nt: TGTGCCAGCACCAGGGACAGATACACTGAAGCTTTCTTT
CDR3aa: CASTRDRYTEAFF

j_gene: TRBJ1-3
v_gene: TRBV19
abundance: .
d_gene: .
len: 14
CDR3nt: TGTGCCAGTATGATAGACAGCTCTGGAAACACCATATATTTT
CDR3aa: CASMIDSSGNTIYF

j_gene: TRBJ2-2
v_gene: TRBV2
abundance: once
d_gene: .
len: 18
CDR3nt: TGTGCCAGCAGTGAAGAGAGTTGGACGCAGGGTGACACCGGGGAGCTGTTTTTT
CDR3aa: CASSEESWTQGDTGELFF

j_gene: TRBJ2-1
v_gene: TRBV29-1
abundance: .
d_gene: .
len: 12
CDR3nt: TGCAGCGTTGAAGTGGGAGGCTACACGGAGTTCTTC
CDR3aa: CSVEVGGYTEFF

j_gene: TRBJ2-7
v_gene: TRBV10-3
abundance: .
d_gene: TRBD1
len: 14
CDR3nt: TGTGCCATCAGAACCGGGACAGGGGGCGATGAGCAGTACTTC
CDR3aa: CAIRTGTGGDEQYF

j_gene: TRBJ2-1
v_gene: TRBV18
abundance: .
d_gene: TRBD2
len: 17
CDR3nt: TGTGCCAGCTCACCACCGGCTAGCGGGAGAGGTTACAATGAGCAGTTCTTC
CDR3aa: CASSPPASGRGYNEQFF

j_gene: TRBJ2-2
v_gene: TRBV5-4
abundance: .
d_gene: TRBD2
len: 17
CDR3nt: TGTGCCAGCAGCTTTCTAGCGGGAGTAACGAGCACCGGGGAGCTGTTTTTT
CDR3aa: CASSFLAGVTSTGELFF

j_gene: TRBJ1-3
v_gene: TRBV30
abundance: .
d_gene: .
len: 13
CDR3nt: TGTGCCTGGAGCGAGAGCTCTGGAAACACCATATATTTT
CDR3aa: CAWSESSGNTIYF

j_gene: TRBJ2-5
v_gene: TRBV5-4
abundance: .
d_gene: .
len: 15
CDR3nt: TGTGCCAGCAGCTTGGCTAGGGGCGTAGGAGAGACCCAGTACTTC
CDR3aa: CASSLARGVGETQYF

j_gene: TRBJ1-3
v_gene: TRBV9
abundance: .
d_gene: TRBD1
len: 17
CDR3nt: TGTGCCAGCAGCGTAGCCCTTGGACAGGGACCTGGAAACACCATATATTTT
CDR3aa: CASSVALGQGPGNTIYF

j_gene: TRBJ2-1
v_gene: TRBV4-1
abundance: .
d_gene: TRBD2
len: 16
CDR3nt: TGCGCCAGCAGCCAACCTCTATCCGGGGGGAGGAATGAGCAGTTCTTC
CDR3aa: CASSQPLSGGRNEQFF

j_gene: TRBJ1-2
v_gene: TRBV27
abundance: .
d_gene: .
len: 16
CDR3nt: TGTGCCAGCAGCCGAAACAGGGAGGGGTGGTACTATGGCTACACCTTC
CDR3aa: CASSRNREGWYYGYTF

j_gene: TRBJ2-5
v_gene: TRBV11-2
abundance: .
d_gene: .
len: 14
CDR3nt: TGTGCCAGCAGCTTAGTCCCAGGCGCAGAGACCCAGTACTTC
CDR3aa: CASSLVPGAETQYF

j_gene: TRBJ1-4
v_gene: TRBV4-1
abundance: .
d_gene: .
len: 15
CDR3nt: TGCGCCAGCAGACGACAGGCTACCCTAATCGAAAAACTGTTTTTT
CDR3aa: CASRRQATLIEKLFF

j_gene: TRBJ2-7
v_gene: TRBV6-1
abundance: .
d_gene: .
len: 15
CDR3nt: TGTGCCAGCAAGGACCGGCAGGGCCACTCCTACGAGCAGTACTTC
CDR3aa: CASKDRQGHSYEQYF

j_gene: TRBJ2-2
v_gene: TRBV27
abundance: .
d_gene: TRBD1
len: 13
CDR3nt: TGTGCCAGCACCAAGACAGGGGACGGGGTGCTGTTTTTT
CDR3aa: CASTKTGDGVLFF

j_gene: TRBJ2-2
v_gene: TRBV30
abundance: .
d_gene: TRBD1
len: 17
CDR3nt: TGTGCCTGGAGTGAAGGTGGGACAGGGCTGTTCACCGGGGAGCTGTTTTTT
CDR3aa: CAWSEGGTGLFTGELFF

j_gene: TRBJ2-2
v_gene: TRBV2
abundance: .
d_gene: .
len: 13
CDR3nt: TGTGCCAGCAGTGAGGGGCGCACCGGGGAGCTGTTTTTT
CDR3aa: CASSEGRTGELFF

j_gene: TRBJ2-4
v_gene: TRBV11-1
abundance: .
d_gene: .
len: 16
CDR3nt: TGTGCCAGCAGCTTAGCCCCCAGGTTTGGCAAAAACATTCAGTACTTC
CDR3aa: CASSLAPRFGKNIQYF

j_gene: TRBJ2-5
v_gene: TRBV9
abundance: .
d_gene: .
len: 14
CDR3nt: TGTGCCAGCAACCCCGCAATTGTTAGCGAGACCCAGTACTTC
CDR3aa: CASNPAIVSETQYF

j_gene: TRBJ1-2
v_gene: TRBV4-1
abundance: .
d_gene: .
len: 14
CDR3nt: TGCGCCAGCAGCCAAGTGAGTCAGGACTATGGCTACACCTTC
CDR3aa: CASSQVSQDYGYTF

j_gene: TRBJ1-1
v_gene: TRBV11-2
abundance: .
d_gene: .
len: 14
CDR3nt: TGTGCCAGCAGCTTAGATCCGAGTCGCCGCCGAGCTTTCTTT
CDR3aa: CASSLDPSRRRAFF

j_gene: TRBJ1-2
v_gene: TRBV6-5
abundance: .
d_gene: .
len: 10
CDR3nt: TGTGCCAGCTTTCATTATGGCTACACCTTC
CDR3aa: CASFHYGYTF

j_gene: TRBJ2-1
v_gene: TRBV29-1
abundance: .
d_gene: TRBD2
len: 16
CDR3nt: TGCAGCGCTGAAAAAGGAGGCGGGAGATATAACAATGAGCAGTTCTTC
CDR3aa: CSAEKGGGRYNNEQFF

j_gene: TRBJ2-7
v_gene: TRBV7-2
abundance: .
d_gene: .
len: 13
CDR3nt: TGTGCCAGCAGCTTAGGAGCCATGGGAGCCCAGTACTTC
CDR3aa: CASSLGAMGAQYF

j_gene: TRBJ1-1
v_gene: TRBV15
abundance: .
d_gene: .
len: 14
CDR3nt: TGTGCCACCAGCAGAGGGGGCGCTAACACTGAAGCTTTCTTT
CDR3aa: CATSRGGANTEAFF

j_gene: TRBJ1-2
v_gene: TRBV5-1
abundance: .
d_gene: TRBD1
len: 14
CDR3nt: TGCGCCAGCAGTTCGGACAGGGCGGCCTATGGCTACACCTTC
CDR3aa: CASSSDRAAYGYTF

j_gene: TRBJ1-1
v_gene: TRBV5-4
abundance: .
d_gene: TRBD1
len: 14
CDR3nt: TGTGCCAGCGGTTGGACAGGGGTTAACACTGAAGCTTTCTTT
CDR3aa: CASGWTGVNTEAFF

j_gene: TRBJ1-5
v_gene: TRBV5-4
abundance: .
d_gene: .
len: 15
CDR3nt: TGTGCCAGCAGCTTGGGAGGGGGTTTGGGTCAGCCCCAGCATTTT
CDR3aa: CASSLGGGLGQPQHF

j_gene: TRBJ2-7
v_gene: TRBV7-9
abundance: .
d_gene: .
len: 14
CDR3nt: TGTGCCAGCAGCTTAACCCAGGACACCTACGAGCAGTACTTC
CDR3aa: CASSLTQDTYEQYF

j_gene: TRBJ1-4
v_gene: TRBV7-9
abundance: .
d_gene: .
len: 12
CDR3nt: TGTGCCAGCAGCCCCGACGGGGAAAAACTGTTTTTT
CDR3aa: CASSPDGEKLFF

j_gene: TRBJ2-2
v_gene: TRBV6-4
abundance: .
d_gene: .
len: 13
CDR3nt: TGTGCCAGCAGTGACCAGTTCTCCGGGGAGCTGTTTTTT
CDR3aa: CASSDQFSGELFF

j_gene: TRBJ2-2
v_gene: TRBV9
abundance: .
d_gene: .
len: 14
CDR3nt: TGTGCCAGCAGCGTTGGACTGAACACCGGGGAGCTGTTTTTT
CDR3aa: CASSVGLNTGELFF

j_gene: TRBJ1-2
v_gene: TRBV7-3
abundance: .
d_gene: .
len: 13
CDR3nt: TGTGCCAGCAGCGAGGGAATAACCTATGGCTACACCTTC
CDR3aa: CASSEGITYGYTF

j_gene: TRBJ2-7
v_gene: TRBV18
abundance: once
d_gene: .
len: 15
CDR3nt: TGTGCCAGCTCACCGGGAACACAGGGTGGGAACGAGCAGTACTTC
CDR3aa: CASSPGTQGGNEQYF

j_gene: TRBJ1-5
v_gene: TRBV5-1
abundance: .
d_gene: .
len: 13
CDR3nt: TGCGCCAGCAGTTACAGTAGCAATCAGCCCCAGCATTTT
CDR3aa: CASSYSSNQPQHF

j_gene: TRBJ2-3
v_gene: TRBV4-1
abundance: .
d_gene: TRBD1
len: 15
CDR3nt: TGCGCCAGCAGCCCAATGGGGACAGTAACAGATACGCAGTATTTT
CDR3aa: CASSPMGTVTDTQYF

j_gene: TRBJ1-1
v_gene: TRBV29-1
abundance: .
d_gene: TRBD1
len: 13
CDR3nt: TGCAGCGCTGTACTCGGACAGGGGGTAGAAGCTTTCTTT
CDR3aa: CSAVLGQGVEAFF

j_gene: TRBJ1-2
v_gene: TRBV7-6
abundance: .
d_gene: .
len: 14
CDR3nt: TGTGCCAGCAGCCCTGACGGATGGGGGGATGGCTACACCTTC
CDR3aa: CASSPDGWGDGYTF

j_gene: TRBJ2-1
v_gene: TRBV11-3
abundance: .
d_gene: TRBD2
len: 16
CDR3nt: TGTGCCAGCAGCTTTGGAGCGGGAGTATTCTCTGGTGAGCAGTTCTTC
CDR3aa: CASSFGAGVFSGEQFF

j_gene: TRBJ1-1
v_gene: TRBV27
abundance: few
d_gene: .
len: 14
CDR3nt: TGTGCCAGCAGGGCAGGCTTCATGAACACTGAAGCTTTCTTT
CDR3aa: CASRAGFMNTEAFF